The next 32 T cell receptor beta chains were all read from a single sample in a study of blood T cell repertoires in COVID-19. Generated by immunoSEQ multiplex PCR, the TCRdb table keeps only in-frame clones and is missing some. The data contain about 110,000 clones, about 85% of them singletons. Sequencing was performed on peripheral blood. These receptors all come from a human donor in a cohort sampled during active COVID-19.

The chain has TRBV28 and TRBJ1-1, with D possibly TRBD1 on 5 matching bases. In germline, CDR1 is MDHEN, CDR2 SYDVKM. The CDR3 consists of 15 residues. V dropped 6 bases and J dropped 4 bases, with 18 bases sitting between them. CDR3 region: CASRGGTASSTEAFF. CDR3 bases: TGTGCCAGCAGGGGGGGGACGGCCAGCTCCACTGAAGCTTTCTTT.

The V gene is TRBV6-2 or TRBV6-3, the J gene TRBJ2-7, with TRBD2 as a possible D gene (6 bases). Trimming took off 5 bases at V and 3 bases at J, with 14 bases between the two ends. Germline V gives CDR1 MNHEY, CDR2 SVGEGT. This CDR3 comprises 14 residues. CDR3 in DNA: TGTGCCAGCAGTCCCGGGACTCTCCTCTACGAGCAGTACTTC. Residues: CASSPGTLLYEQYF.

The chain recombines TRBV27 with TRBJ1-1, with D unresolved. This CDR3 has 12 residues. The V end was cut by 10 bases, the J end by 8 bases, with 17 bases between. From germline, CDR1 is MNHEY and CDR2 SMNVEV (reference sequence). The CDR3 nucleotides read TGTGCCACTCTGGGAGGATCCAGAGAAGCTTTCTTT. Translated, it gives CATLGGSREAFF.

The rearrangement uses TRBV9 and TRBJ2-1; TRBD2 matches 11 bases. V trimming: 1 base; J trimming: 6 bases; junction bases outside the gene matches: 6. CDR3 length equals 16 residues. From germline, CDR1 is SGDLS and CDR2 YYNGEE. CDR3 loop: CASSVLAGGDGNEQFF. CDR3 coding DNA: TGTGCCAGCAGCGTATTAGCGGGGGGGGACGGCAATGAGCAGTTCTTC.

This chain connects TRBV12-5 to TRBJ1-4; D gene uncertain. Germline lookup yields CDR1 LGHNT and CDR2 FRNRAP. The CDR3 is made up of 13 amino acids. The germline V and J ends were trimmed by 2 bases and 4 bases, with 5 bases remaining between them. The CDR3 sequence: CASGLRDNEKLFF. The CDR3 DNA reads TGTGCTAGTGGTTTGCGAGATAATGAAAAACTGTTTTTT.

V usage is TRBV10-3 and J usage is TRBJ2-3; D perhaps matches TRBD1 (7 bases). The germline CDR1 and CDR2 sequences are ENHRY and SYGVKD. The V end was cut by 6 bases, the J end by 3 bases, with 16 bases between. The CDR3 contains 15 residues. The CDR3 loop reads CAISPRQGGTDTQYF. Here the CDR3 DNA reads TGTGCCATCAGCCCGCGGCAGGGGGGAACAGATACGCAGTATTTT.

The chain has TRBV27 and TRBJ2-5; D is perhaps TRBD2 (6 bases). Trimming removed 2 bases at V and 4 bases at J, with 11 bases between. Germline V gives CDR1 MNHEY, CDR2 SMNVEV (reference sequence). The CDR3 runs 14 residues. Here the CDR3 DNA reads TGTGCCAGCAGTTTAGGGGGGAGAGGAGAGACCCAGTACTTC. Its protein product is CASSLGGRGETQYF.

In this sample, this clone turned up a few times. The chain is built from TRBV29-1 and TRBJ1-2, with 8 bases matching TRBD1. The CDR3 length is 13 residues. With V trimmed by 6 bases and J by 7 bases, 10 bases remained unmatched. The germline V gene encodes CDR1 SQVTM and CDR2 ANQGSEA. In DNA form, the CDR3 reads TGCAGCGTGACAGGGGTCGATACTGGTGGCTACACCTTC. Amino acid sequence: CSVTGVDTGGYTF.

The chain uses TRBV30 and TRBJ1-2, with 8 bases matching TRBD1. The V gene end was trimmed by 2 bases and the J gene end by 3 bases; junction bases not matched to a gene: 2. The germline CDR1 and CDR2 sequences are GTSNPN and SVGIG (reference sequence). The CDR3 is made up of 13 amino acids. The CDR3 DNA is TGTGCCTGGAGTAAGACAGGGGACTATGGCTACACCTTC. As protein: CAWSKTGDYGYTF.

J is TRBJ1-1 and V is TRBV6-5; 10 bases match TRBD1. The CDR3 consists of 15 residues. V gave up 7 bases and J gave up 0 bases; unmatched junction bases: 5. The germline gives CDR1 MNHEY, CDR2 SVGAGI. The CDR3 loop is CASTQTGGLNTEAFF. The CDR3 nucleotides read TGTGCCAGCACCCAGACAGGGGGCCTGAACACTGAAGCTTTCTTT.

The chain links TRBV11-2 to TRBJ2-7; 9 nucleotides agree with TRBD1. Germline values: CDR1 SGHAT, CDR2 FQNNGV. Trimming at V came to 5 bases and at J to 1 base, leaving 9 bases not matched to a gene. This CDR3 spans 16 amino acids. CDR3 bases: TGTGCCAGCAGCCCGGTGGGACAGGGCAAGTCCTACGAGCAGTACTTC. Translated: CASSPVGQGKSYEQYF.

V gene TRBV9 combines with J gene TRBJ1-2; possible D gene TRBD1, 6 bases. CDR3 length: 16 residues. Trimming took off 3 bases at V and 4 bases at J, with 19 bases between the two ends. From germline, CDR1 is SGDLS and CDR2 YYNGEE. CDR3: CASSAFARDTSYGYTF. For the CDR3, the DNA is TGTGCCAGCAGCGCTTTCGCCCGGGACACATCCTATGGCTACACCTTC.

V usage is TRBV3-1 (or the pseudogene TRBV3-2) and J usage is TRBJ1-4; a weak D match, TRBD1 (6 bases). CDR3 size: 14 residues. V lost 5 bases, J lost 6 bases, and 13 bases lay in between. Looked up from germline, CDR1 is LGHDT and CDR2 is YNNKEL (reference sequence). For the CDR3, the DNA is TGTGCCAGCAGCGAAACAGGGCTGCATGAAAAACTGTTTTTT. As protein: CASSETGLHEKLFF.

The chain employs TRBV15 and TRBJ1-5; 8 nucleotides align to TRBD1. Germline V gene data show CDR1 as LNHNV and CDR2 as YYDKDF (reference sequence). The CDR3 is 15 residues long. V shed 0 bases, J shed 7 bases, and the junction held 5 bases outside the gene matches. Here the CDR3 reads CATSRDPQGAQPQHF. Written as DNA, the CDR3 is TGTGCCACCAGCAGAGATCCCCAGGGGGCACAGCCCCAGCATTTT.

The V gene is TRBV7-7, the J gene TRBJ2-1; D is perhaps TRBD2 (5 bases). V lost 1 base to trimming and J lost 9 bases, with 10 bases between them. The CDR3 runs 13 residues. Germline V gene data show CDR1 as SSHAT and CDR2 as FNYEAQ (reference sequence). The CDR3 spells CASSLGGFGEQFF. The DNA for the CDR3 is TGTGCCAGCAGCTTAGGAGGGTTCGGTGAGCAGTTCTTC.

The gene calls are TRBV29-1 and TRBJ2-1; 12 bases map to TRBD2. This CDR3 has 18 amino acids. The V gene's germline CDR1 is SQVTM and CDR2 ANQGSEA. The ends lost 3 bases at V and 5 bases at J; junction bases unmatched: 14. The DNA of the CDR3 is TGCAGCGTTGAGCTGCTACAGGGATGGACTAGCGGGGACAATGAGCAGTTCTTC. Translated: CSVELLQGWTSGDNEQFF.

The V and J genes are TRBV5-8 and TRBJ2-7; TRBD1 is a possible D gene (6 bases). V lost 0 bases, J lost 6 bases, and 19 bases lay in between. The CDR3 length is 16 residues. Germline V gene lookup returns CDR1 SGHTS and CDR2 YDEGEE. The CDR3 protein is CASSLDGWGPSSEQYF. The CDR3 DNA follows: TGTGCCAGCAGCTTGGATGGGTGGGGGCCATCTAGCGAGCAGTACTTC.

This chain joins TRBV10-3 and TRBJ1-5, with D possibly TRBD1 on 6 matching bases. The V and J ends lost 4 bases and 7 bases respectively, with 11 bases between them. In germline, CDR1 is ENHRY, CDR2 SYGVKD. The CDR3 covers 13 residues. The CDR3 sequence is CAISAGVGQPQHF. The CDR3 DNA reads TGTGCCATCAGTGCAGGGGTCGGACAGCCCCAGCATTTT.

This clone was picked up one time. The CDR3 protein is CASSYSLAGGLGEQFF. The CDR3 nucleotides read TGTGCCAGCAGTTACTCGCTAGCGGGGGGGCTCGGTGAGCAGTTCTTC. J is TRBJ2-1 and V is TRBV6-6; 12 bases map to TRBD2. The CDR3 contains 16 residues. Germline V gives CDR1 MNHNY, CDR2 SVGAGI (reference sequence). V shed 0 bases and J 9 bases; nucleotides not matched to a gene: 6.

This chain links TRBV2 with TRBJ2-3; D is unclear. V was cut by 6 bases and J by 2 bases, with 6 bases left in between. The germline gives CDR1 SNHLY, CDR2 FYNNEI. This CDR3 spans 12 amino acids. The CDR3 is CASRGNTDTQYF. Here the CDR3 DNA reads TGTGCCAGCAGGGGCAACACAGATACGCAGTATTTT.

This rearrangement joins TRBV6-5 to TRBJ2-5, with TRBD2 as a possible D gene (6 bases). V was cut by 7 bases and J by 5 bases, with 14 bases left in between. The CDR3 has 13 amino acids. Germline loops: CDR1 MNHEY, CDR2 SVGAGI. The CDR3: CASTQRAGETQYF. CDR3 in DNA: TGTGCCAGCACCCAAAGGGCGGGGGAGACCCAGTACTTC.

The V call is TRBV3-1 (or the pseudogene TRBV3-2), the J call TRBJ1-1, with TRBD1 matching 7 bases. With V trimmed by 3 bases and J by 2 bases, 21 bases remained unmatched. The CDR3 extends over 20 amino acids. Germline CDR1 is LGHDT and CDR2 is YNNKEL (reference sequence). The CDR3 DNA reads as TGTGCCAGCAGCCATCGGGACAGACTAAACGATGGGAGTCGAAACACTGAAGCTTTCTTT. It translates to CASSHRDRLNDGSRNTEAFF.

This clone has only one observation. The CDR3 DNA reads TGTGCCGGCTTCGACTGGACAGATACGCAGTATTTT. It codes for CAGFDWTDTQYF. The chain combines TRBV19 with TRBJ2-3; no definite D call. The CDR3 runs to 12 residues. CDR1 and CDR2 (germline): LNHDA, SQIVND (reference sequence). Between the trimmed V and J ends, which lost 11 bases and 3 bases, there was a span of 12 bases.

The chain combines TRBV10-3 with TRBJ1-1, with D uncertain. Germline V gene sequence: CDR1 ENHRY, CDR2 SYGVKD. The V and J ends lost 2 bases and 1 base respectively, with 14 bases between them. This CDR3 has 16 residues. CDR3 sequence: CAISEPERGRNTEAFF. In DNA, the CDR3 is TGTGCCATCAGTGAGCCGGAACGGGGTCGGAACACTGAAGCTTTCTTT.

This clone was counted a few times. CDR3 region: CASSFGGVSSPLHF. In nucleotides, the CDR3 is TGTGCCAGCAGCTTCGGGGGGGTATCCTCACCCCTCCACTTT. V and J are TRBV7-2 and TRBJ1-6; D possibly corresponds to TRBD1 (5 bases). The CDR3 spans 14 residues. V was trimmed by 3 bases and J by 10 bases, leaving 13 bases between them. Per the germline V gene, CDR1 is SGHTA and CDR2 is FQGNSA.

The gene calls are TRBV9 and TRBJ1-1; D might be TRBD1 (5 bases). The CDR3 consists of 12 residues. Germline lookup yields CDR1 SGDLS and CDR2 YYNGEE. V was trimmed by 4 bases and J by 11 bases, leaving 15 bases between them. The chain's CDR3 is CASSPMGSGAFF. CDR3 sequence (DNA): TGTGCCAGCAGCCCAATGGGCTCAGGGGCTTTCTTT.

The CDR3, as DNA: TGTGCCAGCAGTCCACCAGGAGGCACTGAAGCTTTCTTT. It yields the protein CASSPPGGTEAFF. The chain combines TRBV6-2 or TRBV6-3 with TRBJ1-1; unclear D gene. Per germline, CDR1 MNHEY and CDR2 SVGEGT. V was trimmed by 5 bases and J by 4 bases, leaving 11 bases between them. This CDR3 has 13 residues.

The rearrangement joins TRBV4-3 to TRBJ1-5, with unresolved D. The CDR3 loop spans 15 amino acids. The V gene lost 0 bases and the J gene lost 3 bases, with 9 bases spanning the gap. CDR1 and CDR2 (germline): LGHNA, YSLEER. CDR3 in DNA: TGCGCCAGCAGCCAAGAACCCGGGAACAATCAGCCCCAGCATTTT. Protein: CASSQEPGNNQPQHF.

The gene calls are TRBV3-1 (or the pseudogene TRBV3-2) and TRBJ1-2, with TRBD1 identical over 12 bases. V lost 1 base and J lost 7; bases outside the gene matches: 7. CDR1 and CDR2 from the germline V gene are LGHDT and YNNKEL (reference sequence). The CDR3 is 16 amino acids. CDR3 in DNA: TGTGCCAGCAGCCAAGCCTGGGGGACAGGGGGCCTTGGCTACACCTTC. It translates to CASSQAWGTGGLGYTF.

This chain joins TRBV6-5 and TRBJ1-4, with TRBD1 as a possible D gene (6 bases). Trimming stripped 2 bases from V and 7 bases from J, with 14 bases between. This CDR3 is built from 15 residues. Per the germline V gene, CDR1 is MNHEY and CDR2 is SVGAGI. For the CDR3, the DNA is TGTGCCAGCAGTTACGGGGGGGCGCAGGGTGAAAAACTGTTTTTT. It specifies CASSYGGAQGEKLFF.

V gene TRBV19 combines with J gene TRBJ2-1, with 11 bases fitting TRBD1. The V gene end was trimmed by 4 bases and the J gene end by 6 bases; junction bases not matched to a gene: 8. The CDR3 is 16 residues long. Germline CDR1 is LNHDA and CDR2 is SQIVND (reference sequence). CDR3 sequence reads: CASSTPGQGAGNEQFF. Here the CDR3 DNA reads TGTGCCAGTAGTACGCCTGGACAGGGGGCGGGCAATGAGCAGTTCTTC.

J is TRBJ2-1 and V is TRBV19; D may be TRBD2 (7 bases). The CDR3 spans 16 residues. CDR1 and CDR2 (germline): LNHDA, SQIVND (reference sequence). Trimming shortened V by 4 bases and J by 4 bases, and 17 bases separated the two germline ends. The DNA of the CDR3 is TGTGCCAGTAGTAGCAAAACGGGGGGCCGGTACAATGAGCAGTTCTTC. Amino acid sequence: CASSSKTGGRYNEQFF.